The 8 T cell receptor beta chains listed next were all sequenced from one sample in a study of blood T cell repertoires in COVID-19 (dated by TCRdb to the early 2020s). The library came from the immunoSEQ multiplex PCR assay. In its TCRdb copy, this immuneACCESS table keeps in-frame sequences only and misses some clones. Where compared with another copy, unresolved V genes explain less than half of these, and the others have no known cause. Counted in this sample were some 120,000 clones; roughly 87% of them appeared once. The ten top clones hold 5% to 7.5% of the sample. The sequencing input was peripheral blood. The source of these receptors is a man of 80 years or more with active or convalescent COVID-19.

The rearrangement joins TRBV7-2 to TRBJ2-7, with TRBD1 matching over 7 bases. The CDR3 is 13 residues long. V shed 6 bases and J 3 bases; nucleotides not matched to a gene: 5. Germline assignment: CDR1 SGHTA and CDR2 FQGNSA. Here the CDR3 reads CASRPGTVYEQYF. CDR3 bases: TGTGCCAGCAGACCTGGGACAGTCTACGAGCAGTACTTC.

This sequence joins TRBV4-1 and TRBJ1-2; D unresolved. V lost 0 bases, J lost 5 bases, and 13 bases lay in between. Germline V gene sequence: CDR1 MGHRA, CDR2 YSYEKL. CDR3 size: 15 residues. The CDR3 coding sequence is TGCGCCAGCAGCCAAGATAGGATCCCCGGGTATGGCTACACCTTC. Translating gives CASSQDRIPGYGYTF.

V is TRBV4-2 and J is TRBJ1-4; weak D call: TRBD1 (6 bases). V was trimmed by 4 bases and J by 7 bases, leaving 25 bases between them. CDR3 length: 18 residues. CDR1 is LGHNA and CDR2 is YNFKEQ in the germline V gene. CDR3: CASSLRRGRGDTSEKLFF. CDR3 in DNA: TGTGCCAGCAGCCTCAGAAGGGGGAGGGGGGACACCTCTGAAAAACTGTTTTTT.

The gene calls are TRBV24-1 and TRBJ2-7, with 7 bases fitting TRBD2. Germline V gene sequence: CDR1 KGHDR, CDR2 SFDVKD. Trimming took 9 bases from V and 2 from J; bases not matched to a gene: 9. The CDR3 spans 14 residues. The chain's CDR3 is CATGGGRIAYEQYF. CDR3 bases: TGTGCCACCGGTGGCGGGAGAATAGCCTACGAGCAGTACTTC.

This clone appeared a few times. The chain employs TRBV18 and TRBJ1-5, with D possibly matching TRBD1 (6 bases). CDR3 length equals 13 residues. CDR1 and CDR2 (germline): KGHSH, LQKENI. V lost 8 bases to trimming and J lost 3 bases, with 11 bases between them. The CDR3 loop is CASHREPNQPQHF. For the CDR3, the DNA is TGTGCCAGCCACAGGGAGCCCAATCAGCCCCAGCATTTT.

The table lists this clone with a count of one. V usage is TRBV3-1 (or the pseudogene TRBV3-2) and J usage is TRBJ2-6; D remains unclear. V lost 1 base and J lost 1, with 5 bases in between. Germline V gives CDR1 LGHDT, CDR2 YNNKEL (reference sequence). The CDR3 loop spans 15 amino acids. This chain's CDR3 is CASSQGASGANVLTF. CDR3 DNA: TGTGCCAGCAGCCAAGGGGCTTCTGGGGCCAACGTCCTGACTTTC.

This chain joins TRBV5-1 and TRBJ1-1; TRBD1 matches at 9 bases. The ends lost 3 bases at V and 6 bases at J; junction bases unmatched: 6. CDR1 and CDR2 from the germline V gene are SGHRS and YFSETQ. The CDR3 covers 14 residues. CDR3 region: CASSSGQGYPEAFF. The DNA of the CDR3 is TGCGCCAGCAGCTCCGGACAGGGGTACCCTGAAGCTTTCTTT.

The CDR3 here is CASSPQGRDGYTF. DNA of the CDR3: TGTGCCAGCAGCCCACAGGGCCGTGACGGCTACACCTTC. This chain connects TRBV9 to TRBJ1-2; a possible D gene is TRBD1 (6 bases). The CDR3 sequence is 13 residues long. V lost 4 bases to trimming and J lost 8 bases, with 15 bases between them. Germline V gene lookup returns CDR1 SGDLS and CDR2 YYNGEE.